The rows below give T cell receptor beta chains drawn from one sample of a study of cytomegalovirus exposure and HLA in healthy donors. Some clones are missing from TCRdb's copy, which holds only in-frame ones; the method was immunoSEQ multiplex PCR. This sample lists some 71,000 clones; its ten largest clones have approximately 1.7%. The sample taken for sequencing was PBMCs. The source of these receptors is a woman in her 30s in good health and CMV-seronegative. Each CDR3 is given with its conserved first and last residue. A D gene is named only where the DNA matches it firmly.

>-|TRBV29-1|TRBJ2-6
TGCAGCGTTTCTTTCTCTGGGGCCAACGTCCTGACTTTC
CSVSFSGANVLTF
>TRBD2|TRBV7-9|TRBJ2-5
TGTGCCAGCAGCTTCCGGGGGGAGGTTGAGAACCAGTACTTC
CASSFRGEVENQYF
>-|TRBV5-1|TRBJ1-1
TGCGCCAGCAGCTTGGTAAGTGAAGCTAACACTGAAGCTTTCTTT
CASSLVSEANTEAFF
>-|TRBV27|TRBJ1-1
TGTGCCAGCAGTTTATACAGAGACACTGAAGCTTTCTTT
CASSLYRDTEAFF
>-|TRBV9|TRBJ2-3
TGTGCCAGCAGCGTAGGGCGGGGTGGCACAGATACGCAGTATTTT
CASSVGRGGTDTQYF
>-|TRBV6-5|TRBJ2-7
TGTGCCAGCAGGGGTCCTAGCTCCTACGAGCAGTACTTC
CASRGPSSYEQYF
>-|TRBV10-2|TRBJ2-7
TGCGCCAGCAGTGATACGGCGGTCTACGAGCAGTACTTC
CASSDTAVYEQYF
>TRBD2|TRBV6-1|TRBJ2-7
TGTGCCAGCAGTGAAGAGCGGGAGGCCCCCTACGAGCAGTACTTC
CASSEEREAPYEQYF
>-|TRBV7-9|TRBJ2-2
TGTGCCAGCAGCTTAGGGGCTAGCGAAGGCGGGGAGCTGTTTTTT
CASSLGASEGGELFF
>-|TRBV27|TRBJ1-2
TGTGCCAGCAGAGTCATAGACAGTCATGGCTACACCTTC
CASRVIDSHGYTF
>-|TRBV18|TRBJ2-7
TGTGCCAGCTCACCCACTCGGGGTGGGGGGGAGCAGTACTTC
CASSPTRGGGEQYF
>-|TRBV9|TRBJ2-7
TGTGCCAGCAGCCCCAGGGAAGTCTTCTCCTACGAGCAGTACTTC
CASSPREVFSYEQYF
>TRBD1|TRBV5-1|TRBJ2-1
TGCGCCAGCAGCGCGGGACAGGGAAATTACAATGAGCAGTTCTTC
CASSAGQGNYNEQFF
>TRBD1|TRBV25-1|TRBJ1-1
TGTGCCAGCAGTGAATGGGGACAGATGAACACTGAAGCTTTCTTT
CASSEWGQMNTEAFF
>TRBD1|TRBV5-1|TRBJ2-7
TGCGCCAGCAGCCCGACAGGGGACACTCACGAGCAGTACTTC
CASSPTGDTHEQYF
>-|TRBV7-6|TRBJ1-3
TGTGCCAGCAGCTTAGAGGCGGGCCCCAGAAACACCATATATTTT
CASSLEAGPRNTIYF
>TRBD1|TRBV30|TRBJ2-7
TGTGCCTGGAGGGAGGACAGGTTATCCTACGAGCAGTACTTC
CAWREDRLSYEQYF
>TRBD2|TRBV9|TRBJ2-5
TGTGCCAGCAGCGTAGGGTTAGCGGGAGAAGAGACCCAGTACTTC
CASSVGLAGEETQYF
>TRBD1|TRBV5-6|TRBJ2-5
TGTGCCAGCAGCCTAGGACAGGCGACCCAGTACTTC
CASSLGQATQYF
>TRBD1|TRBV29-1|TRBJ1-1
TGCAGCGTTGCTGACAGGGGTATAAACACTGAAGCTTTCTTT
CSVADRGINTEAFF
>-|TRBV7-6|TRBJ2-7
TGTGCCAGCAGCTTAGCGCTCGAGGGGGCCTACGAGCAGTACTTC
CASSLALEGAYEQYF
>-|TRBV27|TRBJ1-2
TGTGCCAGCAGATCGTCGGGGGGTCGCGGCTACACCTTC
CASRSSGGRGYTF
>TRBD2|TRBV28|TRBJ2-1
TGTGCCAGCAGTTCCTACCTAGCGGGTGTTTACAATGAGCAGTTCTTC
CASSSYLAGVYNEQFF